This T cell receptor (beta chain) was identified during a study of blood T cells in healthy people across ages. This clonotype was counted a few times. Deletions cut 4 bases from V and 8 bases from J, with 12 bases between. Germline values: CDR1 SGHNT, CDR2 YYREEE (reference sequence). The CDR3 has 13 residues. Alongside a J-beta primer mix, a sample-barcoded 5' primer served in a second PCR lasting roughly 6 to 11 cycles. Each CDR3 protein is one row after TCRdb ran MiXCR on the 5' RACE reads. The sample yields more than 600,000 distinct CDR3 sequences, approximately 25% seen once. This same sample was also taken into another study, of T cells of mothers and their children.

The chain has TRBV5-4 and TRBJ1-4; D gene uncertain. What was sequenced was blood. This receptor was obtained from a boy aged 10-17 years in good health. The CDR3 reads CASSKSGREKLFF. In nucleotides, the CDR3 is TGTGCCAGCAGCAAGTCTGGTCGGGAAAAACTGTTTTTT.